This is a list of T cell receptor beta chains from one sample in a study of cytomegalovirus exposure and HLA in healthy donors. Generated by immunoSEQ multiplex PCR, the TCRdb table keeps only in-frame clones and is missing some. The table lists 120,000 or so clones, over 70% of them singletons. Input material: PBMCs. The receptors shown here come from a woman between 50 and 59 years old in good health and CMV-seronegative. CDR3s include the opening cysteine and the closing phenylalanine or tryptophan. The D gene is left open where the match is weak. The size entry is marked missing in some rows and otherwise reads once, few, many or a size class.

D gene | J gene | V gene | clone size | CDR3 protein | CDR3 DNA
. | TRBJ1-4 | TRBV7-2 | . | CASSPGSATNEKLFF | TGTGCCAGCAGCCCTGGAAGCGCAACTAATGAAAAACTGTTTTTT
TRBD2 | TRBJ2-7 | TRBV15 | . | CATSRTSGAYEQYF | TGTGCCACCAGCAGAACTAGCGGGGCCTACGAGCAGTACTTC
. | TRBJ2-2 | TRBV6-5 | . | CASTTDTGELFF | TGTGCCAGCACCACAGACACCGGGGAGCTGTTTTTT
. | TRBJ1-2 | TRBV7-2 | . | CASSSDPGVYGYTF | TGTGCCAGCAGCTCGGACCCAGGGGTCTATGGCTACACCTTC
TRBD1 | TRBJ1-1 | TRBV7-2 | . | CASSNRQGSNTEAFF | TGTGCCAGCAGCAACCGACAGGGCTCGAACACTGAAGCTTTCTTT
TRBD2 | TRBJ2-2 | TRBV7-2 | . | CASSLTLAVNTGELFF | TGTGCCAGCAGCCTAACACTAGCGGTGAACACCGGGGAGCTGTTTTTT
. | TRBJ2-5 | TRBV25-1 | . | CASSEGGPQYF | TGTGCCAGCAGTGAAGGAGGGCCCCAGTACTTC
. | TRBJ2-5 | TRBV7-6 | few | CASFGWEETQYF | TGTGCCAGCTTTGGATGGGAGGAGACCCAGTACTTC
. | TRBJ1-1 | TRBV7-3 | . | CASSLALGAFF | TGTGCCAGCAGCTTAGCCCTCGGGGCTTTCTTT
TRBD1 | TRBJ2-5 | TRBV9 | . | CASSVGTAQETQYF | TGTGCCAGCAGCGTGGGGACAGCCCAAGAGACCCAGTACTTC
. | TRBJ1-4 | TRBV7-2 | . | CASSFAPGLGNEKLFF | TGTGCCAGCAGCTTTGCCCCAGGGCTCGGTAATGAAAAACTGTTTTTT
. | TRBJ1-2 | TRBV11-1 | . | CASSIDRNYGYTF | TGTGCCAGCAGCATAGACAGAAACTATGGCTACACCTTC
. | TRBJ2-2 | TRBV4-1 | . | CASSQDSGGELFF | TGCGCCAGCAGCCAAGATAGCGGCGGGGAGCTGTTTTTT
. | TRBJ2-7 | TRBV29-1 | . | CSVADYYEQYF | TGCAGCGTTGCGGACTATTACGAGCAGTACTTC
. | TRBJ1-2 | TRBV6-6 | . | CASTGGERGYTF | TGTGCCAGCACCGGCGGGGAGAGAGGCTACACCTTC
. | TRBJ2-7 | TRBV6-5 | . | CASSSGAYEQYF | TGTGCCAGCAGTTCGGGGGCCTACGAGCAGTACTTC
. | TRBJ2-5 | TRBV6-5 | . | CASTPSGGLQETQYF | TGTGCCAGCACCCCCTCGGGCGGGCTCCAAGAGACCCAGTACTTC
TRBD1 | TRBJ1-4 | TRBV5-6 | . | CASSPEGAGNEKLFF | TGTGCCAGCAGCCCGGAGGGGGCGGGTAATGAAAAACTGTTTTTT
. | TRBJ1-1 | TRBV29-1 | . | CSVVTGSVNTEAFF | TGCAGCGTTGTTACAGGGTCGGTGAACACTGAAGCTTTCTTT
. | TRBJ2-5 | TRBV9 | . | CASSVNPGETQYF | TGTGCCAGCAGCGTAAACCCCGGGGAGACCCAGTACTTC
TRBD1 | TRBJ1-2 | TRBV30 | . | CAWSGQGNYGYTF | TGTGCCTGGAGTGGACAGGGTAACTATGGCTACACCTTC
TRBD2 | TRBJ2-6 | TRBV5-1 | . | CASSPTGGSGANVLTF | TGCGCCAGCAGCCCCACGGGAGGCTCTGGGGCCAACGTCCTGACTTTC
TRBD1 | TRBJ1-5 | TRBV2 | few | CASSEGNRQGSNQPQHF | TGTGCCAGCAGTGAAGGAAACCGACAGGGGAGCAATCAGCCCCAGCATTTT